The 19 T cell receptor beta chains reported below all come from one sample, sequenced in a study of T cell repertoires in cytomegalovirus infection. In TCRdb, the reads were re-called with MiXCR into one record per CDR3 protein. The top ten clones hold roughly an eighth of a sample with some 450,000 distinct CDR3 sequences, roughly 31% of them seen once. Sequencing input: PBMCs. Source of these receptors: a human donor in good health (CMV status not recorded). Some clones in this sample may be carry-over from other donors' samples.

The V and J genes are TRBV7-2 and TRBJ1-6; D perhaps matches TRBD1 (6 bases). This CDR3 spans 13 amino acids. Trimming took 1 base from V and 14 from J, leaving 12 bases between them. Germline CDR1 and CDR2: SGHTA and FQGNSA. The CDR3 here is CASSLDHRETLHF. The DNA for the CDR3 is TGTGCCAGCAGCTTAGACCACAGGGAGACCCTCCACTTT.

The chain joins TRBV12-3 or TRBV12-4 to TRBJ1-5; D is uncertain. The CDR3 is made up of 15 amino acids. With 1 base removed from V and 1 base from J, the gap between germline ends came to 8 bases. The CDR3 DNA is TGTGCCAGCAGTTTAGTGGCGGGGAGCAATCAGCCCCAGCATTTT. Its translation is CASSLVAGSNQPQHF.

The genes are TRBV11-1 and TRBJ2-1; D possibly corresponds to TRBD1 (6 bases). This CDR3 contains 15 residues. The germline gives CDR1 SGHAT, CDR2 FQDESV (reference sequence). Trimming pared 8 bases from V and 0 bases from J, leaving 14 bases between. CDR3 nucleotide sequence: TGTGCCAGCGCCACCCAGGGGCTCTCCTACAATGAGCAGTTCTTC. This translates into CASATQGLSYNEQFF.

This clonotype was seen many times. As DNA, the CDR3 is TGTGCCAGCAGCCAAGATCATACCAGCAAGTCTAACTATGGCTACACCTTC. Translating gives CASSQDHTSKSNYGYTF. This rearrangement joins TRBV14 to TRBJ1-2, with no clear D. V lost 0 bases and J lost 0, with 14 bases in between. Germline V lookup: CDR1 SGHDN, CDR2 FVKESK. This CDR3 spans 17 amino acids.

CDR3 in amino acids: CASSPGAPGDEQFF. The CDR3 coding sequence is TGTGCCAGTAGTCCGGGGGCCCCTGGGGATGAGCAGTTCTTC. J is TRBJ2-1 and V is TRBV19; D may correspond to TRBD1 or TRBD2 (6 bases each). From germline, CDR1 is LNHDA and CDR2 SQIVND (reference sequence). The CDR3 extends over 14 amino acids. Trimming shortened V by 5 bases and J by 8 bases, and 16 bases separated the two germline ends.

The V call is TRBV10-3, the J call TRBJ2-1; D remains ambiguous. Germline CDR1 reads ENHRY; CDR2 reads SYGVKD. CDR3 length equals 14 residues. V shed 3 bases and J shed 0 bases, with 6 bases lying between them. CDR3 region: CAISELRSYNEQFF. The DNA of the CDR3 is TGTGCCATCAGTGAACTGCGCTCCTACAATGAGCAGTTCTTC.

The CDR3 here is CASSLTGTATNEQFF. CDR3 DNA: TGTGCCAGCAGCTTAACCGGGACAGCGACCAATGAGCAGTTCTTC. The chain employs TRBV7-3 and TRBJ2-1; 7 positions agree with TRBD1. Unmatched junction bases numbered 5, after V lost 0 bases and J lost 6 bases. CDR1 and CDR2 from the germline V gene are SGHTA and FQGTGA. This CDR3 is 15 amino acids long.

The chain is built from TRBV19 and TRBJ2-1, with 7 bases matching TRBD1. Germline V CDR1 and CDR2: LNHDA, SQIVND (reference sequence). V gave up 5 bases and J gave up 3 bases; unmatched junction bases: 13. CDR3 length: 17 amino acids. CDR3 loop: CASSDESRDRLYNEQFF. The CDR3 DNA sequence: TGTGCCAGTAGTGACGAATCCCGGGACAGACTCTACAATGAGCAGTTCTTC.

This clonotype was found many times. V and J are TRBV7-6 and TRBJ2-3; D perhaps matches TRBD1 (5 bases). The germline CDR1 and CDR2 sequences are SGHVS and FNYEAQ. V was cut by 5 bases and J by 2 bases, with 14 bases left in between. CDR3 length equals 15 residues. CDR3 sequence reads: CASSAFLGATDTQYF. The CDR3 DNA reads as TGTGCCAGCAGCGCCTTTCTTGGGGCCACAGATACGCAGTATTTT.

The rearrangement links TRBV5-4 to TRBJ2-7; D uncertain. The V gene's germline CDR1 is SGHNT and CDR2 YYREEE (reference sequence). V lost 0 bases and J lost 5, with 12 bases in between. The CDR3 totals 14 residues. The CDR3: CASSLAGQRNEQYF. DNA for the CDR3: TGTGCCAGCAGCTTGGCCGGCCAGCGTAACGAGCAGTACTTC.

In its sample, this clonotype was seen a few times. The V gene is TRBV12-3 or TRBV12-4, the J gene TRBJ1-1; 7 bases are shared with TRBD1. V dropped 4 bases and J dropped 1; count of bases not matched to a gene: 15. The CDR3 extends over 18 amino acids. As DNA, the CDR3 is TGTGCCAGCAGTTATTTTATGAGCCCGGGACAGCCGAACACTGAAGCTTTCTTT. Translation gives CASSYFMSPGQPNTEAFF.

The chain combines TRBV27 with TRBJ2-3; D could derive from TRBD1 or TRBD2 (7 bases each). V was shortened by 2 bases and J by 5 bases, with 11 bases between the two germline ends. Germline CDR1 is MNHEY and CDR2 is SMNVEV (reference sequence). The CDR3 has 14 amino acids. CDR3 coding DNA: TGTGCCAGCAGTTTACCCAGGGGGGGAGATACGCAGTATTTT. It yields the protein CASSLPRGGDTQYF.

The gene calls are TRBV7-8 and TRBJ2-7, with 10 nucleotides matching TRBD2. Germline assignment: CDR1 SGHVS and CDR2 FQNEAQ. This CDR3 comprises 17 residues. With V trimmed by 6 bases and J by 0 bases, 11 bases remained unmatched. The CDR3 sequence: CASRKATSGYSSYEQYF. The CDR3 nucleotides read TGTGCCAGCAGAAAAGCGACTAGCGGGTACAGCTCCTACGAGCAGTACTTC.

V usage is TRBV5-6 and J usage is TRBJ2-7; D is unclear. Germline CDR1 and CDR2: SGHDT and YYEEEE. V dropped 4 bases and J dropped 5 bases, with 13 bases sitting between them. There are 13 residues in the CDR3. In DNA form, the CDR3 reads TGTGCCAGCAGCCGTGCGACGGTAGACGAGCAGTACTTC. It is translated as CASSRATVDEQYF.

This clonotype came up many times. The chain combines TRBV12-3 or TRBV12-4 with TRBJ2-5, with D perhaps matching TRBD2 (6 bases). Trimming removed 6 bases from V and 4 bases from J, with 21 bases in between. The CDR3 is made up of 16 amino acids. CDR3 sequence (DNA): TGTGCCAGCAGCTCACTAACAGCGCGGGGTGCAGAGACCCAGTACTTC. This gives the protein CASSSLTARGAETQYF.

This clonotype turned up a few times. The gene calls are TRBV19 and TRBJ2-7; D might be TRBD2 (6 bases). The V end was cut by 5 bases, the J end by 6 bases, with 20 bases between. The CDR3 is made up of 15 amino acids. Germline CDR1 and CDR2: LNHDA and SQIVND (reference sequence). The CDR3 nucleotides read TGTGCCAGTAGTCCCTACGGGGGAGCACGGGGCGAGCAGTACTTC. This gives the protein CASSPYGGARGEQYF.

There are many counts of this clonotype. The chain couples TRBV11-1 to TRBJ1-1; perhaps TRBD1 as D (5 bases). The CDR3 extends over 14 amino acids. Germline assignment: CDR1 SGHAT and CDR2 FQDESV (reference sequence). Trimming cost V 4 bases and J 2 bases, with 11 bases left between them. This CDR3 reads CASSSRTSNTEAFF. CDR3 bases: TGTGCCAGCAGCTCCCGGACATCCAACACTGAAGCTTTCTTT.

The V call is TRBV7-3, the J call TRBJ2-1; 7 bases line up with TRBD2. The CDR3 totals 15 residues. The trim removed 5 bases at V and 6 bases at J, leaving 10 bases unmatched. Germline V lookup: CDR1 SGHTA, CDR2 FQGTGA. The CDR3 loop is CASSPPGGGGNEQFF. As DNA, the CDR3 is TGTGCCAGCAGCCCCCCTGGGGGGGGAGGCAATGAGCAGTTCTTC. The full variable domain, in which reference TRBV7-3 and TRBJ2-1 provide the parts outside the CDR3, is GAGVSQTPSNKVTEKGKYVELRCDPISGHTALYWYRQSLGQGPEFLIYFQGTGAADDSGLPNDRFFAVRPEGSVSTLKIQRTERGDSAVYLCASSPPGGGGNEQFFGPGTRLTVL.

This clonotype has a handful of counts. The CDR3 nucleotides are TGTGCCAGCAGCTTCTTGACCATCGGTGAGCAGTTCTTC. Residues: CASSFLTIGEQFF. The V and J genes are TRBV5-4 and TRBJ2-1, with D hard to call. The CDR3 is made up of 13 amino acids. CDR1 is SGHNT and CDR2 is YYREEE in the germline V gene (reference sequence). Deletions cut 2 bases from V and 9 bases from J, with 12 bases between. Drawing the rest from reference TRBV5-4 and TRBJ2-1, the complete variable domain is ETGVTQSPTHLIKTRGQQVTLRCSSQSGHNTVSWYQQALGQGPQFIFQYYREEENGRGNFPPRFSGLQFPNYSSELNVNALELDDSALYLCASSFLTIGEQFFGPGTRLTVL.